The 14 T cell receptor beta chains listed next were all sequenced from one sample in a study of blood T cell repertoires in COVID-19. Measured with immunoSEQ multiplex PCR; TCRdb has only the in-frame clones, and not every one. The table shows some 150,000 clones, with roughly 85% occurring only once. Sequencing was performed on peripheral blood. The receptor source for this set is a man aged 45 to 65 with acute or convalescent COVID-19.

The rearrangement uses TRBV4-2 and TRBJ2-2; 8 bases map to TRBD2. The CDR3 loop spans 18 amino acids. After removal of 4 bases from V and 0 bases from J, the junction contained 10 bases not matched to a gene. CDR1 is LGHNA and CDR2 is YNFKEQ in the germline V gene. The CDR3 nucleotides read TGTGCCAGCAGCCTCTTCACGGGGGGGCCAGCGAACACCGGGGAGCTGTTTTTT. Protein sequence: CASSLFTGGPANTGELFF.

The V call is TRBV11-3, the J call TRBJ1-2; TRBD1 agrees at 8 bases. V was clipped by 1 base and J by 5 bases; unmatched bases: 9. This CDR3 is built from 16 residues. Germline V gene lookup returns CDR1 SGHNT and CDR2 YENEEA. CDR3 sequence (DNA): TGTGCCAGCAGCTTAGGTTCGGGACAGGAGAGATATGGCTACACCTTC. This gives the protein CASSLGSGQERYGYTF.

This clone was observed a handful of times. J is TRBJ2-1 and V is TRBV4-2; 7 bases agree with TRBD2. CDR3 size: 16 residues. V trimming: 0 bases; J trimming: 3 bases; junction bases outside the gene matches: 5. Germline V lookup: CDR1 LGHNA, CDR2 YNFKEQ. CDR3 nucleotide sequence: TGTGCCAGCAGCCAAGACGGGGGGAGTATCTACAATGAGCAGTTCTTC. It is translated as CASSQDGGSIYNEQFF.

The chain carries TRBV5-1 and TRBJ1-2; D remains unclear. CDR1 and CDR2 from the germline V gene are SGHRS and YFSETQ. The CDR3 runs to 13 residues. The V gene lost 2 bases and the J gene lost 8 bases, with 13 bases spanning the gap. CDR3 bases: TGCGCCAGCAGCTTTGATGGAGCAGACGGCTACACCTTC. Translation: CASSFDGADGYTF.

This clone is a singleton in its sample. The V call is TRBV9, the J call TRBJ1-6; no clear D gene. Per germline, CDR1 SGDLS and CDR2 YYNGEE. Trimming took off 3 bases at V and 7 bases at J, with 8 bases between the two ends. The CDR3 covers 13 residues. CDR3 residues: CASSESGNSPLHF. The CDR3, as DNA: TGTGCCAGCAGCGAGTCAGGAAATTCACCCCTCCACTTT.

The gene calls are TRBV4-1 and TRBJ1-3; D not resolved. V dropped 0 bases and J dropped 2 bases, with 8 bases sitting between them. The CDR3 spans 15 residues. CDR1 and CDR2 (germline): MGHRA, YSYEKL. The CDR3 protein is CASSQEGTAGNTIYF. The CDR3 nucleotides read TGCGCCAGCAGCCAAGAAGGAACAGCTGGAAACACCATATATTTT.

For this clone: In the same sample, other DNA sequences code for this CDR3. J is TRBJ1-6 and V is TRBV11-2; a possible D gene is TRBD1 (6 bases). The CDR3 runs to 14 residues. Trimming took off 1 base at V and 7 bases at J, with 8 bases between the two ends. From germline, CDR1 is SGHAT and CDR2 FQNNGV. CDR3 region: CASSLGQGNSPLHF. Here the CDR3 DNA reads TGTGCCAGCAGCTTAGGGCAGGGGAATTCACCCCTCCACTTT.

This CDR3 is CASTWASGSDEQFF. The DNA for the CDR3 is TGTGCCAGCACTTGGGCTAGCGGGAGCGATGAGCAGTTCTTC. This chain connects TRBV28 to TRBJ2-1; 10 bases agree with TRBD2. V shed 7 bases, J shed 8 bases, and the junction held 8 bases outside the gene matches. Germline CDR1 MDHEN, CDR2 SYDVKM. The length of the CDR3 is 14 residues.

The genes are TRBV4-1 and TRBJ2-7; tentatively, D is TRBD1 (6 bases). The CDR3 extends over 15 amino acids. With 4 bases removed from V and 0 bases from J, the gap between germline ends came to 13 bases. CDR1 is MGHRA and CDR2 is YSYEKL in the germline V gene. CDR3 region: CASSRSGTSSYEQYF. The CDR3 DNA follows: TGCGCCAGCAGCCGGTCCGGGACAAGCTCCTACGAGCAGTACTTC.

The chain joins TRBV6-5 to TRBJ2-1, with 8 bases lining up with TRBD2. The V gene's germline CDR1 is MNHEY and CDR2 SVGAGI. The CDR3 covers 15 residues. V was pared by 6 bases and J by 6 bases, with 10 bases of the junction left unmatched. In DNA, the CDR3 is TGTGCCAGCAGCGGTAATCGGGGGGGCCGCAATGAGCAGTTCTTC. Encoded protein: CASSGNRGGRNEQFF.

The chain employs TRBV30 and TRBJ2-6, with unresolved D. V was shortened by 2 bases and J by 0 bases, with 11 bases between the two germline ends. The CDR3 length is 16 residues. Germline CDR1 and CDR2: GTSNPN and SVGIG (reference sequence). CDR3 in DNA: TGTGCCTGGAGTTTTGGCTCCAGCTCTGGGGCCAACGTCCTGACTTTC. This encodes CAWSFGSSSGANVLTF. Supplemented by reference TRBV30 and TRBJ2-6, the full variable domain reads SQTIHQWPATLVQPVGSPLSLECTVEGTSNPNLYWYRQAAGRGLQLLFYSVGIGQISSEVPQNLSASRPQDRQFILSSKKLLLSDSGFYLCAWSFGSSSGANVLTFGAGSRLTVL.

This chain connects TRBV19 to TRBJ2-1; 12 positions match TRBD1. Trimming cost V 6 bases and J 5 bases; bases outside gene matches: 8. The CDR3 spans 16 residues. Per the germline V gene, CDR1 is LNHDA and CDR2 is SQIVND (reference sequence). This chain's CDR3 is CASRGQGAPLDNEQFF. As DNA, the CDR3 is TGTGCCAGTAGGGGACAGGGGGCTCCCCTAGACAATGAGCAGTTCTTC.

The V and J genes are TRBV27 and TRBJ1-4; TRBD1 matches at 8 bases. The CDR3 consists of 15 residues. The V segment lost 4 bases and the J segment 7 bases; nucleotides outside the gene matches: 8. Germline CDR1 and CDR2: MNHEY and SMNVEV (reference sequence). In DNA form, the CDR3 reads TGTGCCAGCAGTTCCTATGGACAGGGTAGTGAAAAACTGTTTTTT. Translated, it gives CASSSYGQGSEKLFF.

The table lists this clone with a count of one. The chain links TRBV19 to TRBJ2-3, with 9 bases lining up with TRBD2. Germline lookup yields CDR1 LNHDA and CDR2 SQIVND (reference sequence). The junction had 7 bases not matched to a gene; V was cut back by 5 bases and J by 4 bases. This CDR3 has 15 amino acids. The CDR3: CASSRGGGGADTQYF. The CDR3 region has the DNA TGTGCCAGTAGTCGGGGAGGCGGGGGGGCAGATACGCAGTATTTT.